The source of this T cell receptor (beta chain) is a study of blood T cell repertoires in COVID-19. Looking at the study overall: The United States, Italy and Spain were the sources of the acute and convalescent COVID-19 samples. PBMCs, B-cell-depleted T cells, or T cells provided the cDNA or gDNA that made up the material.

This clone was seen a single time. Measured with immunoSEQ multiplex PCR; TCRdb has only the in-frame clones, and not every one. The data show 40,000 to 50,000 clones, 85% to 90% seen once. The material sequenced was peripheral blood. The clonotype originates from a human donor in a cohort sampled during active COVID-19.

The CDR3 DNA reads as TGTGCCAGCAGCCCTAAACCGGGACTAGTAGTCAATGAGCAGTTCTTC. This sequence encodes CASSPKPGLVVNEQFF. The rearrangement uses TRBV7-9 and TRBJ2-1; 8 bases agree with TRBD2. CDR1 is SEHNR, CDR2 FQNEAQ, per germline (reference sequence). J gave up 6 bases and V 5 bases, and 12 bases lay outside the gene matches. This CDR3 region has 16 residues. Using reference TRBV7-9 and TRBJ2-1 for the parts outside the CDR3, the full variable domain is DTGVSQNPRHKITKRGQNVTFRCDPISEHNRLYWYRQTLGQGPEFLTYFQNEAQLEKSRLLSDRFSAERPKGSFSTLEIQRTEQGDSAMYLCASSPKPGLVVNEQFFGPGTRLTVL.